The T cell receptor beta chain under discussion was sequenced for a study of technical replicates of blood from a few donors. CDR1 and CDR2 from the germline V gene are SGHDT and YYEEEE. The CDR3 sequence is 15 residues long. V was clipped by 2 bases and J by 1 base, with 12 bases between them. The assay was immunoSEQ multiplex PCR, and TCRdb's table has in-frame clones only and misses some. The sample has roughly 100,000 clones, over 90% seen once. The sequence was collected from a human donor in good health. The sample taken for sequencing was T cells isolated from PBMCs. The chain links TRBV5-6 to TRBJ1-1, with D tentatively TRBD1 (6 bases). The CDR3 region is CASSFQGQKNTEAFF. The CDR3 region has the DNA TGTGCCAGCAGCTTTCAGGGGCAGAAGAACACTGAAGCTTTCTTT.